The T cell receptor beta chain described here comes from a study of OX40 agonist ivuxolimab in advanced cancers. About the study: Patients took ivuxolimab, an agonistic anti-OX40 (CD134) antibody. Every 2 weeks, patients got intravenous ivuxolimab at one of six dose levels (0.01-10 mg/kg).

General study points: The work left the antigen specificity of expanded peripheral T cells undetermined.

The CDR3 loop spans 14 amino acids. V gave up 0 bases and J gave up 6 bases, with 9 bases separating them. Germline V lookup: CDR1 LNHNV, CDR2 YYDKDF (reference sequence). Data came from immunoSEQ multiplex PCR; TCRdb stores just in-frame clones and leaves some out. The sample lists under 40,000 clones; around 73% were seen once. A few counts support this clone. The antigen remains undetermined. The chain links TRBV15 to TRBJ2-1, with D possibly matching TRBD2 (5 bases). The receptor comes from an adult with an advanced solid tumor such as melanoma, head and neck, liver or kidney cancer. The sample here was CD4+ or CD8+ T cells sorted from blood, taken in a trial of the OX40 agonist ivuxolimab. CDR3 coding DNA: TGTGCCACCAGCAGAGATCGTCGGGGCAATGAGCAGTTCTTC. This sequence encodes CATSRDRRGNEQFF.